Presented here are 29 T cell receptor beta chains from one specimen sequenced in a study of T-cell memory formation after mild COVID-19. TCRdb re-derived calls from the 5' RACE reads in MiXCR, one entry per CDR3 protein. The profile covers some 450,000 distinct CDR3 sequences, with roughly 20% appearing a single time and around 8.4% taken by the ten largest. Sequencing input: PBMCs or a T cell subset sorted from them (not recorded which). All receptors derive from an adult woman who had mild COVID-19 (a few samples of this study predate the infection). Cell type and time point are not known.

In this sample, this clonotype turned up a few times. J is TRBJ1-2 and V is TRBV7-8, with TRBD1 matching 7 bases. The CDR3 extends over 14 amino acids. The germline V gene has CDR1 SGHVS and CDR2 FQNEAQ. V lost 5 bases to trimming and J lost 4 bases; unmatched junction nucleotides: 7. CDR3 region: CASSRRDRSYGYTF. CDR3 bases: TGTGCCAGCAGCCGACGGGACAGATCCTATGGCTACACCTTC.

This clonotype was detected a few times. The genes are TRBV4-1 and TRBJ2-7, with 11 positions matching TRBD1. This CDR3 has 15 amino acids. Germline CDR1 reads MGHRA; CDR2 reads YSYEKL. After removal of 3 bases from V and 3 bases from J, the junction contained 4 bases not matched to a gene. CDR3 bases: TGCGCCAGCAGCCATTCCGGGACAGGGGGCTACGAGCAGTACTTC. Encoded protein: CASSHSGTGGYEQYF.

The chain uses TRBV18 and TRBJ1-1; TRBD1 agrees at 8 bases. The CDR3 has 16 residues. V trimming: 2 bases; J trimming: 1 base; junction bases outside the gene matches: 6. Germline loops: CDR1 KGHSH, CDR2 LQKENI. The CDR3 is CASSPRTGTGNTEAFF. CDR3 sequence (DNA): TGTGCCAGCTCACCAAGAACCGGGACAGGGAACACTGAAGCTTTCTTT.

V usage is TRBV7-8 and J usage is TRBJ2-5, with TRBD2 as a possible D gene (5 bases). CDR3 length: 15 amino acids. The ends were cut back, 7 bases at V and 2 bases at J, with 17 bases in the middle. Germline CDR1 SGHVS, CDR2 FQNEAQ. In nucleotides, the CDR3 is TGTGCCAGCACCCCCGGACTCACCCTACAAGAGACCCAGTACTTC. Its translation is CASTPGLTLQETQYF.

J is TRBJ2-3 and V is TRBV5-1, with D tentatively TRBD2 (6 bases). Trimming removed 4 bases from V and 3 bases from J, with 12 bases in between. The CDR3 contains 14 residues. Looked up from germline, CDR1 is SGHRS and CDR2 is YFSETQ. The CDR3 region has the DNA TGCGCCAGCAGCACCGGGAGTCCGACAGATACGCAGTATTTT. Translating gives CASSTGSPTDTQYF.

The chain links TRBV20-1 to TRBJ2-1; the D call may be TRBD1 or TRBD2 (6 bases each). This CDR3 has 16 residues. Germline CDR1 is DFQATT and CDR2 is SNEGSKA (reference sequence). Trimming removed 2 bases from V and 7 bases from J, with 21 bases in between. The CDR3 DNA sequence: TGCAGTGCTAGACGGAAGGGGGACTTCGGGCGAAATGAGCAGTTCTTC. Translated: CSARRKGDFGRNEQFF.

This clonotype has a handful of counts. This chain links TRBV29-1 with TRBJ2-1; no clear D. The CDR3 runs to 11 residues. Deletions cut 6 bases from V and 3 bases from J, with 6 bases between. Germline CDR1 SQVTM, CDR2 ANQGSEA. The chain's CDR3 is CSVAGYNEQFF. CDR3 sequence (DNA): TGCAGCGTAGCTGGCTACAATGAGCAGTTCTTC.

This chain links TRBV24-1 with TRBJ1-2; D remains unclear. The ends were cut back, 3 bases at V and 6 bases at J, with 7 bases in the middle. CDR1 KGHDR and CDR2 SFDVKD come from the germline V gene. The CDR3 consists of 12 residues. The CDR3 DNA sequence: TGTGCCACCAGTGATCCGACCAATGGCTACACCTTC. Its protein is CATSDPTNGYTF.

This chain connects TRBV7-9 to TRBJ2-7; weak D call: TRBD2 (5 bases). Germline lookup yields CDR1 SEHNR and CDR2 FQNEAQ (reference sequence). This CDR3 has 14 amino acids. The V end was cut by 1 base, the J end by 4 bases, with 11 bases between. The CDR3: CASSLVGMTYEQYF. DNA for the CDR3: TGTGCCAGCAGCTTAGTCGGGATGACTTACGAGCAGTACTTC.

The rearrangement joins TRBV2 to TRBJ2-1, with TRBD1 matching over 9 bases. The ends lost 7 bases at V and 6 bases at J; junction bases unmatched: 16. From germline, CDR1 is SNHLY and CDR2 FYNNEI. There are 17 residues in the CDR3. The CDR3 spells CASTHLRPGQGSNEQFF. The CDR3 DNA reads TGTGCCAGCACACACCTTAGGCCGGGACAGGGATCCAATGAGCAGTTCTTC.

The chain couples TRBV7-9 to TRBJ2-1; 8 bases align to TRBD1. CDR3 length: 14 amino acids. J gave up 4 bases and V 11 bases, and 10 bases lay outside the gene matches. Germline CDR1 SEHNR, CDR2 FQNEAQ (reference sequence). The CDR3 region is CASQGQGAYNEQFF. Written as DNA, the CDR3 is TGTGCCTCCCAGGGGCAGGGGGCGTACAATGAGCAGTTCTTC.

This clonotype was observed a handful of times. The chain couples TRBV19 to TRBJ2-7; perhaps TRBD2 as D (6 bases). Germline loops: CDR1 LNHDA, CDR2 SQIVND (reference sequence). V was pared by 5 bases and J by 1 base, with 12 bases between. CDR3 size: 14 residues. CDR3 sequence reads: CASSATRRSYEQYF. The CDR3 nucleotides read TGTGCCAGTAGTGCGACTAGGCGATCCTACGAGCAGTACTTC.

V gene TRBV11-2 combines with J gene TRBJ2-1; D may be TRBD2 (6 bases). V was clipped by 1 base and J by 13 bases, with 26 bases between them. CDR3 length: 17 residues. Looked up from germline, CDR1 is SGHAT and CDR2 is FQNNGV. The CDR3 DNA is TGTGCCAGCAGCTTAGGCTCGGGGGTCCGGAGAGCACCGACCCAGTTCTTC. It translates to CASSLGSGVRRAPTQFF.

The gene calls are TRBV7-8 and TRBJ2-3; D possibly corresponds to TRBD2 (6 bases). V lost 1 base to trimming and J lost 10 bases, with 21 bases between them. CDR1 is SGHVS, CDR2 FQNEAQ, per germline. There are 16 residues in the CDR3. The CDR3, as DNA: TGTGCCAGCAGCTTAGGGGGACTCACCAGAGTTAAGTCGCAGTATTTT. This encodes CASSLGGLTRVKSQYF.

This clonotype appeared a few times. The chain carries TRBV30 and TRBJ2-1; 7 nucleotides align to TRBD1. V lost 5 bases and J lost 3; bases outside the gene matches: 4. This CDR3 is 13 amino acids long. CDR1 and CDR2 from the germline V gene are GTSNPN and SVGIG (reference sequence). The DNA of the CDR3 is TGTGCCTGGTCGGGACAGAGCTACAATGAGCAGTTCTTC. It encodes CAWSGQSYNEQFF.

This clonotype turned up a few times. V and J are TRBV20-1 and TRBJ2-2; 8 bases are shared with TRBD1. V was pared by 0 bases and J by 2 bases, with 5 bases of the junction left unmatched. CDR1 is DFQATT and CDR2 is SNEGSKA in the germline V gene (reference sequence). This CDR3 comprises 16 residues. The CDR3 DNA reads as TGCAGTGCTAGAGATCCCGGACAGGGAAACACCGGGGAGCTGTTTTTT. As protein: CSARDPGQGNTGELFF.

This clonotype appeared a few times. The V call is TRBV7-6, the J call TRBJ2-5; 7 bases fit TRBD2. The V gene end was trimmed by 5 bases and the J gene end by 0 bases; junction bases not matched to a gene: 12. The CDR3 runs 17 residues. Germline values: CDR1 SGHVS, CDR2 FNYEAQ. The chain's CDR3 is CASSLLSFAGDQETQYF. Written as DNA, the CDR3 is TGTGCCAGCAGCCTCCTCAGTTTTGCGGGGGACCAAGAGACCCAGTACTTC.

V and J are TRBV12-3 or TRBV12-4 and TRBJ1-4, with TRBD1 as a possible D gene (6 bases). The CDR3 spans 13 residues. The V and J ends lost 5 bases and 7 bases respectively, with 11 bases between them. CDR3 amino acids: CASSVRGSEKLFF. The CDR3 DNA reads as TGTGCCAGCAGTGTCAGGGGCTCTGAAAAACTGTTTTTT.

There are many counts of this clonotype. In nucleotides, the CDR3 is TGTGCCAGCAGCCAAGCAGCGGGGGGAGGGGAGACCCAGTACTTC. Encoded protein: CASSQAAGGGETQYF. V and J are TRBV4-2 and TRBJ2-5, with 9 bases fitting TRBD2. In germline, CDR1 is LGHNA, CDR2 YNFKEQ. The CDR3 covers 15 residues. V shed 1 base and J 5 bases; nucleotides not matched to a gene: 5.

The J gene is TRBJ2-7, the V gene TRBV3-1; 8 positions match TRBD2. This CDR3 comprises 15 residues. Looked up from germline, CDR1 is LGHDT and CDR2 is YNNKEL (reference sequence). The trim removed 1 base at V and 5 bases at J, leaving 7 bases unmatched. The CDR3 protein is CASSQVGIAGNEQYF. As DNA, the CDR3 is TGTGCCAGCAGCCAAGTCGGGATAGCGGGAAACGAGCAGTACTTC.

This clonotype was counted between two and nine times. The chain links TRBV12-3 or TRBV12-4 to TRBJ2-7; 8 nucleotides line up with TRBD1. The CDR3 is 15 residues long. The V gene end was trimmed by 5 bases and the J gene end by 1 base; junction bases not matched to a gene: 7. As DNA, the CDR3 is TGTGCCAGCAGTAATCAGGGGGCGAGGTCCTACGAGCAGTACTTC. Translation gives CASSNQGARSYEQYF.

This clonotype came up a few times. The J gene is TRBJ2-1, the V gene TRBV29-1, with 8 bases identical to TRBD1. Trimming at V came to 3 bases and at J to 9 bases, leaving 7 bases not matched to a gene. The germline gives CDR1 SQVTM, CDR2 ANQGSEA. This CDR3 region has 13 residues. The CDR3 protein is CSVDSDRVGEQFF. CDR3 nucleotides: TGCAGCGTTGATTCGGACAGGGTGGGTGAGCAGTTCTTC.

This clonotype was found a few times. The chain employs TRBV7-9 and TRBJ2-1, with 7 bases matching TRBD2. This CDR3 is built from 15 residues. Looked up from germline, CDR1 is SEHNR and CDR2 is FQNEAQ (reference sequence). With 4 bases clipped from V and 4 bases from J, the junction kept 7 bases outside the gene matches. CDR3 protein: CASSSLGLLYNEQFF. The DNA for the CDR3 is TGTGCCAGCAGCTCCTTGGGACTACTTTACAATGAGCAGTTCTTC.

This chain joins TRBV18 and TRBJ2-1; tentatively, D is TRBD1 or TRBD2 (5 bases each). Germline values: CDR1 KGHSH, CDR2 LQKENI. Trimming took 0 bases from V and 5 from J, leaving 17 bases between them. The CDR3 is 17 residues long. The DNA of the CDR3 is TGTGCCAGCTCACCACCGGTCGGGGCAGGAGGAGACAATGAGCAGTTCTTC. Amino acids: CASSPPVGAGGDNEQFF.

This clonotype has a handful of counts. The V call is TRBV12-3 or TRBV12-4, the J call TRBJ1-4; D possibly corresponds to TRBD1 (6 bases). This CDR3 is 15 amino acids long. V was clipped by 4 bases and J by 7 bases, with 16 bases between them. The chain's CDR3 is CASSSLTGYGEKLFF. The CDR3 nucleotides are TGTGCCAGCAGTTCCTTGACAGGCTACGGTGAAAAACTGTTTTTT.

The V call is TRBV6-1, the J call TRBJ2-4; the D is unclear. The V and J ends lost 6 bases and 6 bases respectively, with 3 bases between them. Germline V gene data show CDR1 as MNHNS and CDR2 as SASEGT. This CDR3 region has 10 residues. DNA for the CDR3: TGTGCCAGCAGGACAAACATTCAGTACTTC. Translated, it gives CASRTNIQYF.

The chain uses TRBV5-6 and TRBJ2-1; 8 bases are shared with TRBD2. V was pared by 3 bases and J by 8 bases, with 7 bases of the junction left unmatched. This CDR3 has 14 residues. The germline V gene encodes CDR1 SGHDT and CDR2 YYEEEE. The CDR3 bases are TGTGCCAGCAGCTCCGGGACTAGTGTCTATGAGCAGTTCTTC. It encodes CASSSGTSVYEQFF.

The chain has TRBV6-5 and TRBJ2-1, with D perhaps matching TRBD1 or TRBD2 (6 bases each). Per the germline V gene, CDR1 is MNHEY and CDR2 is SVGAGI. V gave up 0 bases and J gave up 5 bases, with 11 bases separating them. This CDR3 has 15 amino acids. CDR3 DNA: TGTGCCAGCAGTTACTCAGGGGGGAGGAACAATGAGCAGTTCTTC. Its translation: CASSYSGGRNNEQFF.

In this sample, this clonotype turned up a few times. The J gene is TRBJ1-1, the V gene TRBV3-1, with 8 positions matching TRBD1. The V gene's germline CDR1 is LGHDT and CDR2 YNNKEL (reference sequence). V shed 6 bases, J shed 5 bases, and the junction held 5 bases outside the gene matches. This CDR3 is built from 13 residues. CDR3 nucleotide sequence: TGTGCCAGCAGTCCGACAGGGGAGACTGAAGCTTTCTTT. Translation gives CASSPTGETEAFF.